This entry concerns a single T cell receptor (beta chain). The sample originates from a study of Ad26.COV2.S vaccination and SARS-CoV-2 variants. Trimming left V 3 bases short and J 2 bases short, with 14 bases between. Germline V gene lookup returns CDR1 SGHRS and CDR2 YFSETQ. The CDR3 is 16 amino acids. Measured with immunoSEQ multiplex PCR; TCRdb has only the in-frame clones, and not every one. The sample includes around 45,000 clones, approximately 80% of them seen just once. The clonotype originates from a human donor who had recovered from COVID-19. Sequencing was performed on peripheral blood, taken after recovery from COVID-19. The V and J genes are TRBV5-1 and TRBJ2-2; maybe TRBD1 (6 bases). CDR3 residues: CASSSGVSGNTGELFF. The CDR3 DNA sequence: TGCGCCAGCAGCTCAGGGGTGAGCGGAAACACCGGGGAGCTGTTTTTT.